This TCR beta chain is from a study of T cells in Graves' hyperthyroidism and ophthalmopathy. Across the study: Peripheral blood was collected at initial diagnosis, before any treatment. Study-wide findings and caveats: Expanded thyroid clonotypes (above 0.001) were mostly also found in blood. Ophthalmopathy and stable hyperthyroidism were separated by a 13 V-J model.

Per germline, CDR1 LGHNA and CDR2 YNFKEQ. The V and J ends lost 0 bases and 2 bases, in that order; junction bases with no gene match: 3. This CDR3 is built from 15 residues. Regarding this clonotype: The antigen remains unidentified.

The diagnostic basis comprised clinical symptoms, serum thyroxine and TRAb, thyroid ultrasound and orbital computed tomography. Amplification of TCR beta CDR3 regions used RNA as the template. An initial round of RT-PCR targeting the TCR CDR3 relied on the HTBI primer set. Each CDR3 protein is one row after TCRdb ran MiXCR on the multiplex PCR reads. The repertoire holds approximately 410,000 distinct CDR3 sequences, with over 12% as singletons. Specimen: blood. The V call is TRBV4-2, the J call TRBJ2-5; 7 bases are shared with TRBD2. The source of this sequence is a man younger than 35 with Graves' ophthalmopathy. CDR3 nucleotides: TGTGCCAGCAGCCAAGATGTAGCGGGTCAAGAGACCCAGTACTTC. Translation gives CASSQDVAGQETQYF.